This T cell receptor beta chain is drawn from a study of OX40 agonist ivuxolimab in advanced cancers. For context, the study as a whole: Ivuxolimab was a fully human IgG2 agonistic monoclonal antibody targeting the costimulatory receptor OX40 (CD134). Prior anti-PD-1, anti-PD-L1 or anti-CTLA-4 therapy was permitted, and checkpoint inhibitors had been received by under 50% of dose-escalation patients. Of the approximately 50 dose-escalation patients, hepatocellular carcinoma was present in around 20, melanoma in approximately 15, renal cell carcinoma in 9 and head and neck cancer in 9. Partial responses occurred in three dose-escalation patients, of whom one had hepatocellular carcinoma and two had cutaneous melanoma. In the dose-escalation cohort, approximately 82% of patients were male, and the mean age was approximately 64 years, with a range of about 23 to 90. The paper reports the monotherapy dose-escalation portion (N of about 50 patients) of the phase I ivuxolimab trial. Intravenous ivuxolimab was administered to patients every 2 weeks at six dose levels: 0.01, 0.1, 0.3, 1.5, 3 and 10 mg/kg. Peripheral TCRbeta sequencing was intended to test whether TCR sequence diversity was altered and clonal T-cell expansion was caused by ivuxolimab. Paper-wide results and their limitations: At doses of 0.1 to 3.0 mg/kg, clonal expansion of both CD4+ and CD8+ T cells in blood was seen between baseline and week 6. Low levels of normalized T-cell clonal expansion were also shown by some nonresponding patients. After ivuxolimab, expanded clones were on average more numerous among CD8+ T cells than among CD4+ T cells. The antigen specificity of the clonally expanded peripheral T cells was not determined. In partial responders in the 0.1-3.0 mg/kg groups, normalized peripheral clonal expansion was found to be among the lowest, especially among CD8+ T cells.

Patients with a history of autoimmune disease or receiving systemic immunosuppression were excluded from the trial. Peripheral blood for TCR sequencing was drawn from every dose cohort at baseline, at cycle 4 day 1 and at cycle 7 day 1. Samples came from an open-label, multicenter, first-in-human phase I dose-escalation trial of ivuxolimab. Adults with locally advanced or metastatic melanoma, renal cell, hepatocellular, or head and neck squamous cell carcinoma were enrolled in the trial. Before TCR sequencing, CD4+ and CD8+ T cells were separately sorted from peripheral blood. To sequence the TCRbeta CDR3 region, genomic DNA was isolated from the sorted cells. TCRbeta CDR3 regions were sequenced using the immunoSEQ Assay. TCRdb re-hosts the immuneACCESS table, in-frame sequences only. Its copies lack some clones; in the studies checked, an unresolved V gene accounts for under half of them, and the cause for the rest is not known. The sample data list some 72,000 clones, and about 84% of these were observed just once. Of the sample, 0.51% falls within the top ten clones.

A note on this clone: Its antigen is still unknown. No base qualities exist here, and no much larger clone lies one base off it.

Relative to germline, V is 6 bases shorter and J is 1 base shorter, with 15 bases between their ends. Looking up the germline V gene yields CDR1 SQVTM and CDR2 ANQGSEA. The cysteine opens and the phenylalanine closes a CDR3 of 14 amino acids. Only the CDR3 DNA stays, 42 bases, in frame from base 1. This chain is built from TRBV29-1 and TRBJ1-1; TRBD1 is a weak D gene call, 6 bases matching. The specimen comprised CD4+ or CD8+ T cells sorted from blood, sampled in a trial of the OX40 agonist ivuxolimab. The receptor's source is an adult with an advanced solid tumor such as melanoma, head and neck, liver or kidney cancer. The DNA sequence is given as TGCAGCGTCCTTGGGGGCAGGGCGAACACTGAAGCTTTCTTT. The encoded protein is CSVLGGRANTEAFF.